The 22 T cell receptor beta chains below all came from one sample that was sequenced in a study of T cell responses to AZD1222 COVID-19 vaccine. The table came from immunoSEQ multiplex PCR; TCRdb's copy has only in-frame clones and leaves some out. Seen here are over 150,000 clones, 88% observed once, and the top ten hold 9.5% to 13%. Source: peripheral blood, taken 28 days after the second AZD1222 dose. The receptor source for this set is an adult who received the AZD1222 COVID-19 vaccine.

As DNA, the CDR3 is TGTGCCAGCAGCTTATTTGGCAGAGCAGGGTCTTACGAGCAGTACTTC. Translation: CASSLFGRAGSYEQYF. This rearrangement joins TRBV7-2 to TRBJ2-7, with D possibly TRBD1 on 5 matching bases. The germline gives CDR1 SGHTA, CDR2 FQGNSA. The CDR3 extends over 16 amino acids. Trimming cost V 2 bases and J 4 bases, with 18 bases left between them.

The rearrangement uses TRBV19 and TRBJ2-5; 12 bases are a match to TRBD1. Germline V gene lookup returns CDR1 LNHDA and CDR2 SQIVND (reference sequence). V dropped 1 base and J dropped 4; count of bases not matched to a gene: 22. The CDR3 is 22 residues long. CDR3 coding DNA: TGTGCCAGTAGTATAGTGGGAGCCTCAGGGACAGGGGGCATCGGGCGGCGAGAGACCCAGTACTTC. Protein: CASSIVGASGTGGIGRRETQYF.

The chain employs TRBV6-2 or TRBV6-3 and TRBJ1-1, with D unclear. V lost 3 bases, J lost 1 base, and 6 bases lay in between. CDR1 MNHEY and CDR2 SVGEGT come from the germline V gene. This CDR3 is 13 amino acids long. The CDR3 here is CASSYIANTEAFF. The CDR3 DNA reads TGTGCCAGCAGTTATATCGCGAACACTGAAGCTTTCTTT.

CDR3 loop: CASSPRGSPLHF. The CDR3 coding sequence is TGTGCCAGCAGCCCGAGGGGATCACCCCTCCACTTT. This rearrangement joins TRBV3-1 (or the pseudogene TRBV3-2) to TRBJ1-6; D is possibly TRBD1 (5 bases). The germline gives CDR1 LGHDT, CDR2 YNNKEL (reference sequence). V was clipped by 4 bases and J by 10 bases, with 8 bases between them. There are 12 residues in the CDR3.

This sequence joins TRBV28 and TRBJ1-5; no reliable D call. V was cut by 5 bases and J by 5 bases, with 10 bases left in between. The CDR3 spans 13 residues. CDR1 and CDR2 (germline): MDHEN, SYDVKM. CDR3 region: CASSPRLYQPQHF. Here the CDR3 DNA reads TGTGCCAGCAGTCCCCGCCTATATCAGCCCCAGCATTTT.

The rearrangement uses TRBV28 and TRBJ2-1; D might be TRBD1 (6 bases). The length of the CDR3 is 17 residues. Trimming shortened V by 2 bases and J by 8 bases, and 22 bases separated the two germline ends. Germline lookup yields CDR1 MDHEN and CDR2 SYDVKM. In DNA, the CDR3 is TGTGCCAGCAGTTTACGCTTACCGGGACAAATGGTCCATGAGCAGTTCTTC. Its translation is CASSLRLPGQMVHEQFF.

The rearrangement links TRBV24-1 to TRBJ2-7; tentatively, D is TRBD1 (6 bases). Deletions cut 7 bases from V and 2 bases from J, with 8 bases between. CDR3 length equals 12 residues. The germline gives CDR1 KGHDR, CDR2 SFDVKD. The CDR3 spells CATSPGAYEQYF. The CDR3 DNA reads TGTGCCACCAGCCCAGGGGCCTACGAGCAGTACTTC.

The CDR3 DNA follows: TGTGCCAGTAGTGCAGGGGGGAACTCACCCCTCCACTTT. Residues: CASSAGGNSPLHF. The V call is TRBV19, the J call TRBJ1-6, with 7 bases lining up with TRBD1. CDR1 and CDR2 (germline): LNHDA, SQIVND (reference sequence). Trimming removed 5 bases from V and 10 bases from J; junction bases left unmatched: 5. The length of the CDR3 is 13 residues.

The chain uses TRBV30 and TRBJ1-2, with 8 bases identical to TRBD1. The CDR3 contains 15 residues. The germline V gene encodes CDR1 GTSNPN and CDR2 SVGIG (reference sequence). V trimming: 0 bases; J trimming: 8 bases; junction bases outside the gene matches: 11. CDR3 in DNA: TGTGCCTGGAGTGTATACCCCGTAGGGGACAGGGGCTACACCTTC. The encoded protein is CAWSVYPVGDRGYTF.

The chain employs TRBV7-2 and TRBJ1-1, with D unclear. The CDR3 spans 15 residues. Per the germline V gene, CDR1 is SGHTA and CDR2 is FQGNSA. Trimming removed 3 bases at V and 1 base at J, with 12 bases between. The CDR3 protein is CASSFGSGWNTEAFF. DNA of the CDR3: TGTGCCAGCAGCTTTGGTTCCGGGTGGAACACTGAAGCTTTCTTT.

The J gene is TRBJ1-1, the V gene TRBV10-2, with D maybe TRBD1 (5 bases). CDR1 is WSHSY and CDR2 is SAAADI in the germline V gene. V shed 3 bases and J shed 2 bases, with 13 bases lying between them. This CDR3 is built from 15 residues. The CDR3 spells CASSDPGSPNTEAFF. As DNA, the CDR3 is TGCGCCAGCAGTGACCCAGGGTCCCCTAACACTGAAGCTTTCTTT.

This chain joins TRBV7-3 and TRBJ2-3; the D is unclear. Germline V gives CDR1 SGHTA, CDR2 FQGTGA. V lost 5 bases and J lost 4, with 13 bases in between. This CDR3 comprises 14 residues. This chain's CDR3 is CASSLMASSDTQYF. In nucleotides, the CDR3 is TGTGCCAGCAGCCTAATGGCCAGCTCAGATACGCAGTATTTT.

The chain recombines TRBV27 with TRBJ1-2; 10 nucleotides agree with TRBD1. V lost 4 bases, J lost 11 bases, and 4 bases stayed unmatched. CDR3 length: 12 amino acids. CDR1 is MNHEY, CDR2 SMNVEV, per germline (reference sequence). In DNA, the CDR3 is TGTGCCAGCAGTTCTACGGGACAGGGGTACACCTTC. Translating gives CASSSTGQGYTF.

The chain links TRBV19 to TRBJ1-1; 10 bases agree with TRBD1. The V segment lost 4 bases and the J segment 13 bases; nucleotides outside the gene matches: 12. The V gene's germline CDR1 is LNHDA and CDR2 SQIVND (reference sequence). This CDR3 contains 14 residues. For the CDR3, the DNA is TGTGCCAGTAGTACCCGGGGACAGGGGCCGTCCCATTTCTTT. This codes for CASSTRGQGPSHFF.

The rearrangement links TRBV6-6 to TRBJ1-5, with D unresolved. Germline V gene lookup returns CDR1 MNHNY and CDR2 SVGAGI (reference sequence). The V end was cut by 0 bases, the J end by 7 bases, with 10 bases between. The CDR3 has 14 amino acids. This CDR3 reads CASSYSRNGQPQHF. CDR3 nucleotides: TGTGCCAGCAGTTACTCGAGGAATGGGCAGCCCCAGCATTTT.

The chain combines TRBV16 with TRBJ1-2; D uncertain. The V end lost 5 bases, the J end lost 3 bases, and 16 bases lay between the germline ends. This CDR3 has 15 residues. Per germline, CDR1 KGHSY and CDR2 FQNENV. CDR3 bases: TGTGCCAGCAGCGAAGGCACGATAGGATACTATGGCTACACCTTC. Protein: CASSEGTIGYYGYTF.

The chain employs TRBV12-3 or TRBV12-4 and TRBJ2-7, with 9 bases identical to TRBD1. V lost 6 bases to trimming and J lost 5 bases; unmatched junction nucleotides: 5. The CDR3 is 13 residues long. The CDR3 coding sequence is TGTGCCAGCAGGGGACAGGGTTTCAACGAGCAGTACTTC. Its translation is CASRGQGFNEQYF.

The rearrangement uses TRBV6-5 and TRBJ2-7, with 10 bases matching TRBD1. The V segment lost 6 bases and the J segment 2 bases; nucleotides outside the gene matches: 4. Germline assignment: CDR1 MNHEY and CDR2 SVGAGI. There are 14 residues in the CDR3. This CDR3 reads CASRTGTGAYEQYF. The CDR3 nucleotides read TGTGCCAGCAGGACCGGGACAGGGGCCTACGAGCAGTACTTC.

This rearrangement joins TRBV10-2 to TRBJ1-1, with D uncertain. In germline, CDR1 is WSHSY, CDR2 SAAADI. Trimming shortened V by 0 bases and J by 4 bases, and 6 bases separated the two germline ends. CDR3 length equals 13 residues. CDR3 sequence reads: CASSESPFTEAFF. DNA for the CDR3: TGCGCCAGCAGTGAGTCACCATTCACTGAAGCTTTCTTT.

The chain has TRBV12-5 and TRBJ2-2; D is unresolved. CDR1 and CDR2 from the germline V gene are LGHNT and FRNRAP. CDR3 length: 13 amino acids. Trimming pared 0 bases from V and 5 bases from J, leaving 4 bases between. Here the CDR3 DNA reads TGTGCTAGTGGTTTGGTTGAGACCGGGGAGCTGTTTTTT. Residues: CASGLVETGELFF. Full variable domain (rest looked up from reference TRBV12-5 and TRBJ2-2): DARVTQTPRHKVTEMGQEVTMRCQPILGHNTVFWYRQTMMQGLELLAYFRNRAPLDDSGMPKDRFSAEMPDATLATLKIQPSEPRDSAVYFCASGLVETGELFFGEGSRLTVL.

The gene calls are TRBV4-3 and TRBJ2-7; D ambiguous. Looked up from germline, CDR1 is LGHNA and CDR2 is YSLEER. With 3 bases removed from V and 2 bases from J, the gap between germline ends came to 14 bases. The CDR3 has 15 residues. CDR3 residues: CASSHDLSRTYEQYF. The CDR3 DNA is TGCGCCAGCAGCCACGACCTATCTCGAACCTACGAGCAGTACTTC.

This chain's CDR3 is CAWSPGWSEAFF. CDR3 coding DNA: TGTGCCTGGAGCCCGGGCTGGTCTGAAGCTTTCTTT. The chain uses TRBV30 and TRBJ1-1; D gene ambiguous. Per germline, CDR1 GTSNPN and CDR2 SVGIG (reference sequence). Trimming took off 3 bases at V and 6 bases at J, with 11 bases between the two ends. This CDR3 comprises 12 residues.